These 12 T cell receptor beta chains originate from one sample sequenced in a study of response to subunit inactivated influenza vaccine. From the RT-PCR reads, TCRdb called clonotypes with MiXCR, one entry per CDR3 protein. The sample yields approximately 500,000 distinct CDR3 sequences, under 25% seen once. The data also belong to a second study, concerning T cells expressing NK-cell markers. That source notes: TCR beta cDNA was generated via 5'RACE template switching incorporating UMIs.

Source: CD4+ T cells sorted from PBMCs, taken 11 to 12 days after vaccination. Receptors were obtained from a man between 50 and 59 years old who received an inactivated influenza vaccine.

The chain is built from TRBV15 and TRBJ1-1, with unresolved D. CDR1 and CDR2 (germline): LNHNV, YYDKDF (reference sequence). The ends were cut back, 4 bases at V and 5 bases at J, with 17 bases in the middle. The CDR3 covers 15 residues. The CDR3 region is CATSNEILGVTEAFF. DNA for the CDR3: TGTGCCACCAGCAATGAAATACTCGGGGTAACTGAAGCTTTCTTT. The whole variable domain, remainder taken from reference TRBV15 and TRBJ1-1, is DAMVIQNPRYQVTQFGKPVTLSCSQTLNHNVMYWYQQKSSQAPKLLFHYYDKDFNNEADTPDNFQSRRPNTSFCFLDIRSPGLGDTAMYLCATSNEILGVTEAFFGQGTRLTVV.

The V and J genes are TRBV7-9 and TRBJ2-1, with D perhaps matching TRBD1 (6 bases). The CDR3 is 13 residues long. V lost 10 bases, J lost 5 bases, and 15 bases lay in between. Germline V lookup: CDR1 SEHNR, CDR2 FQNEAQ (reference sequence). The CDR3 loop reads CATRRGFNNEQFF. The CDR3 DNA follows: TGTGCCACCCGAAGGGGGTTCAACAATGAGCAGTTCTTC.

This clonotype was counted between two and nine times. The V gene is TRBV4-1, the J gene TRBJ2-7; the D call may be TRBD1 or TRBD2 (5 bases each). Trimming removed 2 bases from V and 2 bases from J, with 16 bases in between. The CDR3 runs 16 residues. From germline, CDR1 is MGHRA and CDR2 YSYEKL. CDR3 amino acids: CASSQRGPDTTYEQYF. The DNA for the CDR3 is TGCGCCAGCAGCCAAAGAGGGCCGGACACAACCTACGAGCAGTACTTC.

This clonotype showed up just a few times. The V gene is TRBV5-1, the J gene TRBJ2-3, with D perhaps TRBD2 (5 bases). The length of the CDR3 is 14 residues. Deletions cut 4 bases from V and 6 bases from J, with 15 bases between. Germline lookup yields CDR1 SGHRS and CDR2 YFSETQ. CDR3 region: CASSLNSGADTQYF. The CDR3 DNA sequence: TGCGCCAGCAGCCTCAACAGCGGAGCGGATACGCAGTATTTT.

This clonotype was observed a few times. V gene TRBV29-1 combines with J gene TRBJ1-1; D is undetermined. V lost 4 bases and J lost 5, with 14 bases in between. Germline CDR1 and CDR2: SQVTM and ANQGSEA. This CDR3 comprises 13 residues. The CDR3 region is CSVVGQSGTEAFF. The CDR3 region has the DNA TGCAGCGTTGTAGGGCAAAGTGGGACTGAAGCTTTCTTT. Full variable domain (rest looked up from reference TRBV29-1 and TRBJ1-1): SAVISQKPSRDICQRGTSLTIQCQVDSQVTMMFWYRQQPGQSLTLIATANQGSEATYESGFVIDKFPISRPNLTFSTLTVSNMSPEDSSIYLCSVVGQSGTEAFFGQGTRLTVV.

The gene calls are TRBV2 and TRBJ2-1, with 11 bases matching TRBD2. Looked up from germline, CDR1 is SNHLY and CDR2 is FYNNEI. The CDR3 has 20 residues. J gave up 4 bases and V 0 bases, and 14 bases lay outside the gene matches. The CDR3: CASSEALRPLTSGKYNEQFF. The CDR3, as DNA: TGTGCCAGCAGTGAAGCGCTTAGACCCCTGACTAGCGGGAAGTACAATGAGCAGTTCTTC. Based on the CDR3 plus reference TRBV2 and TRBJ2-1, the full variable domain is EPEVTQTPSHQVTQMGQEVILRCVPISNHLYFYWYRQILGQKVEFLVSFYNNEISEKSEIFDDQFSVERPDGSNFTLKIRSTKLEDSAMYFCASSEALRPLTSGKYNEQFFGPGTRLTVL.

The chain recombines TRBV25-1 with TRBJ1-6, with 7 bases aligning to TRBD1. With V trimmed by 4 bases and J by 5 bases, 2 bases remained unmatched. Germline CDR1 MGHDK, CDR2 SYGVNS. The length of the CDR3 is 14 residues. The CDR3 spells CASSVGTDNSPLHF. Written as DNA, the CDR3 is TGTGCCAGCAGTGTAGGGACAGATAATTCACCCCTCCACTTT. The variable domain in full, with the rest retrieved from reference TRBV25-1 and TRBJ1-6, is EADIYQTPRYLVIGTGKKITLECSQTMGHDKMYWYQQDPGMELHLIHYSYGVNSTEKGDLSSESTVSRIRTEHFPLTLESARPSHTSQYLCASSVGTDNSPLHFGNGTRLTVT.

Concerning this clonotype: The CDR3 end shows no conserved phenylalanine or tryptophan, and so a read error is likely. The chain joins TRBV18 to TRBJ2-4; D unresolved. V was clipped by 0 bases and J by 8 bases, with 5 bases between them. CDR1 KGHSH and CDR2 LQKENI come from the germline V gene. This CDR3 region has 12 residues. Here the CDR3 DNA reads TGTGCCAGCTCACCACCAACGGACATTCAGTACCTC. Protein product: CASSPPTDIQYL.

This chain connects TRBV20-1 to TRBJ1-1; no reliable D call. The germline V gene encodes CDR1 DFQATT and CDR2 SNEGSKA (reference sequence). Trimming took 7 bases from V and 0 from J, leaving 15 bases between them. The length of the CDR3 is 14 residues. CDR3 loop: CSDTSRRMNTEAFF. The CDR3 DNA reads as TGCAGTGACACGTCAAGGCGAATGAACACTGAAGCTTTCTTT.

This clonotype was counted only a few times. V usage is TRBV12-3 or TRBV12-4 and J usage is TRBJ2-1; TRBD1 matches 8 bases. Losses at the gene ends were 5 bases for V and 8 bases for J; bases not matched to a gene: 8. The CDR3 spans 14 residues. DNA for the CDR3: TGTGCCAGCAGTACCCGGACAGGGTGGGATGAGCAGTTCTTC. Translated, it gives CASSTRTGWDEQFF.

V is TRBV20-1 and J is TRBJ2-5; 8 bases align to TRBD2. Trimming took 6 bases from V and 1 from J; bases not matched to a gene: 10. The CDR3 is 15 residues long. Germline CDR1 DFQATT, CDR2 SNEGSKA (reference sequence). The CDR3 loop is CSAIIPGGSQETQYF. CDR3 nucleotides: TGCAGTGCCATAATCCCGGGGGGGTCCCAAGAGACCCAGTACTTC.

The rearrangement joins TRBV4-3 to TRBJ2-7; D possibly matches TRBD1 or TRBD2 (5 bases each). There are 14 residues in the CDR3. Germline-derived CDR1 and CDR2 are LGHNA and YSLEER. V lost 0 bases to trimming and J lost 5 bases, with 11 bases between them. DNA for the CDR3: TGCGCCAGCAGCCAAGATGCAGGGCGGGACGAGCAGTACTTC. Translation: CASSQDAGRDEQYF.